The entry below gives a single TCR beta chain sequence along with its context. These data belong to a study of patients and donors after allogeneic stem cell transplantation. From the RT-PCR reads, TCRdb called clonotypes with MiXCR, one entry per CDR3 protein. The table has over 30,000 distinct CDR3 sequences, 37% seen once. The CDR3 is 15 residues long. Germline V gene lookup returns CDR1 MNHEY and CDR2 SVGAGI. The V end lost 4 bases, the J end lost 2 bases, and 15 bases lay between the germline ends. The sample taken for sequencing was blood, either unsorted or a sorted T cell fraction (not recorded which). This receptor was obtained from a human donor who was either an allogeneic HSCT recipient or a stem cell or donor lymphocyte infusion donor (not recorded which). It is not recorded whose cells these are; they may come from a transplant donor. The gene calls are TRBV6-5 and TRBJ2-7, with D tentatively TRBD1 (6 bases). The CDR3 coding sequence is TGTGCCAGCAGTTCCATACAGGGTACGACCTACGAGCAGTACTTC. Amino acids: CASSSIQGTTYEQYF.